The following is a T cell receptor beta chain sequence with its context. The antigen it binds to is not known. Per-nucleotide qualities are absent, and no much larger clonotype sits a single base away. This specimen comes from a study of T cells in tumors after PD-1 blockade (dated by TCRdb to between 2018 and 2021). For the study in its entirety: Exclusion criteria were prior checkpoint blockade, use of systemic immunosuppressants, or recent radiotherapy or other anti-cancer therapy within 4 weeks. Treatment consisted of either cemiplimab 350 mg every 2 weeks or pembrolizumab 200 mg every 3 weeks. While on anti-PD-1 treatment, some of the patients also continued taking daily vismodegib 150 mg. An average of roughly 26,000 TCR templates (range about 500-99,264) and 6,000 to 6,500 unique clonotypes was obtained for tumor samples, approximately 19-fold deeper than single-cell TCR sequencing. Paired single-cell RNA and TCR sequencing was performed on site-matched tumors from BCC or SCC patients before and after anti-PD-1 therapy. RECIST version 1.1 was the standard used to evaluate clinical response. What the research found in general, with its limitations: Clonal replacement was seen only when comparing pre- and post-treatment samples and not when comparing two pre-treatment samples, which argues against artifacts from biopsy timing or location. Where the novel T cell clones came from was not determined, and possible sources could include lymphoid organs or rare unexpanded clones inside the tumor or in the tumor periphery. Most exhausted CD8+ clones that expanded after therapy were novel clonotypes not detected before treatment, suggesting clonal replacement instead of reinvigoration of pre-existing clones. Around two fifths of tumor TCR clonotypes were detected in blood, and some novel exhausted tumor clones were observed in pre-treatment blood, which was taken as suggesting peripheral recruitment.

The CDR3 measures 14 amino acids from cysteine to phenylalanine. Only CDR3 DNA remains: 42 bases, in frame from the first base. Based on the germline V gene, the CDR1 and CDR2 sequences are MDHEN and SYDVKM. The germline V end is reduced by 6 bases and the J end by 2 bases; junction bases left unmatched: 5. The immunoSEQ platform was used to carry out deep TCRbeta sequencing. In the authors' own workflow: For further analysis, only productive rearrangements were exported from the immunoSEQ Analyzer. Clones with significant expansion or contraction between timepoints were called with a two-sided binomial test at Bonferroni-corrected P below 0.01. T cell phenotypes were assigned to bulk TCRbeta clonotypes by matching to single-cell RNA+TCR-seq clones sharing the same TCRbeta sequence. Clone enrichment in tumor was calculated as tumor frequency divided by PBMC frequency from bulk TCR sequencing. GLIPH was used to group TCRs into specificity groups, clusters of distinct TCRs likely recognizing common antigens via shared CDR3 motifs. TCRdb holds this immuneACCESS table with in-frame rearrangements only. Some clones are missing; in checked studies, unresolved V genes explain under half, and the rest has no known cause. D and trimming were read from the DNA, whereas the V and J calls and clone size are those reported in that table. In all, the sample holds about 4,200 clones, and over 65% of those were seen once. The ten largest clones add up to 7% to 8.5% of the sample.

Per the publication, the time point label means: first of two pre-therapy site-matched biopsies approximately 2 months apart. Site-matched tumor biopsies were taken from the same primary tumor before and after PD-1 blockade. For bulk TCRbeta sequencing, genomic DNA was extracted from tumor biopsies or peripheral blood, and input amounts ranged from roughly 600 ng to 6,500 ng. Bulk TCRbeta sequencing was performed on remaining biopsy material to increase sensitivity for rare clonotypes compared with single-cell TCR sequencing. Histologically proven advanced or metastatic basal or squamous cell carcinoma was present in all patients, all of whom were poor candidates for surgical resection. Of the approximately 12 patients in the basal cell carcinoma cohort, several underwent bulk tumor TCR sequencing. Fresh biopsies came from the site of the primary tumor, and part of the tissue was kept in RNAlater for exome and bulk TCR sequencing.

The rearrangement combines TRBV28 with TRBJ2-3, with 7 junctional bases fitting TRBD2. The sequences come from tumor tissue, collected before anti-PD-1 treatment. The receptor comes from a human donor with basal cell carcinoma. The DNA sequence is TGTGCCAGCAGCCGAAGCGGGGCCACAGATACGCAGTATTTT. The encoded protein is CASSRSGATDTQYF.